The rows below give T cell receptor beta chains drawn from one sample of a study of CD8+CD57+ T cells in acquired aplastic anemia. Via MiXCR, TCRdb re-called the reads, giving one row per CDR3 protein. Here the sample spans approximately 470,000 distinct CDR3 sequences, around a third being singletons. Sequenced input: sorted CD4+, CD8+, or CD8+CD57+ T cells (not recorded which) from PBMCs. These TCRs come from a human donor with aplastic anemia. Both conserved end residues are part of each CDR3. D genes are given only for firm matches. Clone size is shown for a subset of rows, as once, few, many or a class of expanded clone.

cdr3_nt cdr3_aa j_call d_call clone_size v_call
TGTGCCAGTCGGGACAGACCCATGAACACTGAAGCTTTCTTT CASRDRPMNTEAFF TRBJ1-1 TRBD1 NA TRBV19
TGTGCCAGCAGCCAAGGGGCCAGCCTCACTGAAGCTTTCTTT CASSQGASLTEAFF TRBJ1-1 NA NA TRBV4-2
TGTGCCAGCAGCGTAGATGCGGGACAGGGGGCCTTTGGCTACACCTTC CASSVDAGQGAFGYTF TRBJ1-2 TRBD1 many TRBV9
TGTGCCAGCAGTGTGTCCAGGGCCTCCTACGAGCAGTACTTC CASSVSRASYEQYF TRBJ2-7 NA NA TRBV2
TGTGCCAGCAGCTTAGCGGCCGGGACTAGGGGCGAGCAGTTCTTC CASSLAAGTRGEQFF TRBJ2-1 TRBD2 NA TRBV7-2
TGTGCCAGTAGTGTCACAGGGGGCAAGGATCAGCCCCAGCATTTT CASSVTGGKDQPQHF TRBJ1-5 TRBD1 many TRBV19
TGTGCCATCCAGTTTCGGGGCACAGATACGCAGTATTTT CAIQFRGTDTQYF TRBJ2-3 NA NA TRBV6-1
TGTGCCAGTCAGGGACGTCAGACTAATCAGCCCCAGCATTTT CASQGRQTNQPQHF TRBJ1-5 NA NA TRBV19
TGTGCCAGCAGCTACCGTACCGGGACAGGAGTTGAAGCTTTCTTT CASSYRTGTGVEAFF TRBJ1-1 TRBD1 many TRBV7-8
TGTGCCACCAGCAGAGGGACAGCTAACACTGAAGCTTTCTTT CATSRGTANTEAFF TRBJ1-1 NA many TRBV15
TGTGCCAGTAGGAAGACACAGAACACTGAAGCTTTCTTT CASRKTQNTEAFF TRBJ1-1 NA many TRBV19
TGTGCCTGGACTAGAGACGGTCCTGGCTACACCTTC CAWTRDGPGYTF TRBJ1-2 NA NA TRBV30
TGTGCCAGCTCCGGGACTAGCGGGGGGCGGCACAATGAGCAGTTCTTC CASSGTSGGRHNEQFF TRBJ2-1 TRBD2 once TRBV11-2